This TCR beta chain was obtained from a study of blood T cells in healthy people across ages. With a J-beta primer mix and a sample-barcoded 5' primer, a second PCR ran about 7 to 12 cycles. Each CDR3 protein is one row after TCRdb ran MiXCR on the 5' RACE reads. The sample includes about 640,000 distinct CDR3 sequences, less than 45% of them seen just once. Sequencing was done on a sample of blood. The sequence derives from a man older than 75 in good health.

The CDR3 DNA sequence: TGTGCCAGCAGCTCAAATAGCGGGAGGGCCTTGGGTGGAGCGTCCTACAATGAGCAGTTCTTC. It is translated as CASSSNSGRALGGASYNEQFF. J is TRBJ2-1 and V is TRBV11-3; TRBD2 agrees at 11 bases. The CDR3 is 21 amino acids. CDR1 is SGHNT, CDR2 YENEEA, per germline. The V gene end was trimmed by 4 bases and the J gene end by 1 base; junction bases not matched to a gene: 18.